This T cell receptor beta chain was captured by sequencing in a study of shared clonotypes between healthy human individuals. Profiling relied on immunoSEQ multiplex PCR, and the TCRdb table lists in-frame clones only, not all of them. Seen here are approximately 620,000 clones, almost 97% observed once, and the top ten hold roughly 0.05%. The CDR3 has 15 residues. CDR1 is SEHNR and CDR2 is FQNEAQ in the germline V gene (reference sequence). J was trimmed by 6 bases and V by 4 bases; bases with no gene match: 3. This receptor was obtained from a woman under 40 in good health. V usage is TRBV7-9 and J usage is TRBJ2-2, with TRBD2 matching over 12 bases. The sample taken for sequencing was naive CD4+ T cells sorted from blood. Subset defined: CD45RA+ positively selected. Here the CDR3 reads CASSYRLAGAGELFF. CDR3 bases: TGTGCCAGCAGCTACCGACTAGCGGGAGCCGGGGAGCTGTTTTTT.